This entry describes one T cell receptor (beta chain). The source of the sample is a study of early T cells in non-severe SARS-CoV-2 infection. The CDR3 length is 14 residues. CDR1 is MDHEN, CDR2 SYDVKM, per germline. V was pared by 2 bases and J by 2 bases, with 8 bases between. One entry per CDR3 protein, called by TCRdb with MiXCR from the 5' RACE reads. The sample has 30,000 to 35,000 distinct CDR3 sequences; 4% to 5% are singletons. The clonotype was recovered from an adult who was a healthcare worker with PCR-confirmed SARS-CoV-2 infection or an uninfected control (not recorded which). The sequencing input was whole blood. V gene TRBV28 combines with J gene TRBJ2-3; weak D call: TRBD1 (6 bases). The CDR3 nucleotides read TGTGCCAGCAGTTTAGGGGGCCTCACAGATACGCAGTATTTT. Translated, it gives CASSLGGLTDTQYF.